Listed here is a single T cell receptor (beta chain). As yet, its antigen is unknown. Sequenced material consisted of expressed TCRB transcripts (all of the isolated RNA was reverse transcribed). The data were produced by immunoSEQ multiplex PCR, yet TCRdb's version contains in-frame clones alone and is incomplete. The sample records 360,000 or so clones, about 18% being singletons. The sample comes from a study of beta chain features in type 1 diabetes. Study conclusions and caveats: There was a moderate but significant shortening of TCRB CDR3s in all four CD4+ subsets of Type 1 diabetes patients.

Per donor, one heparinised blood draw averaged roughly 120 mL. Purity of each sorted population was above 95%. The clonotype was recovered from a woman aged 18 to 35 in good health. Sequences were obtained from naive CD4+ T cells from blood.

The CDR3 DNA reads as TGTGCCACCAGCAGGCGGGACTTGATAGATCCAAATACGCAGTATTTT. Its translation is CATSRRDLIDPNTQYF. V is TRBV15 and J is TRBJ2-3; the D gene is possibly TRBD2 (6 bases). Looked up from germline, CDR1 is LNHNV and CDR2 is YYDKDF (reference sequence). There are 16 residues in the CDR3. Trimming took 3 bases from V and 7 from J, leaving 20 bases between them.